These T cell receptor beta chains were read from a single sample in a study of control samples from healthy donors and cancer patients. Sequenced by immunoSEQ multiplex PCR; TCRdb stores in-frame clones only, minus some. The repertoire has under 200,000 clones, roughly nine tenths of them found once; the top ten carry 0.55% to 0.7%. The source material was blood. Every receptor here comes from a woman in her twenties or thirties in good health. Both conserved end residues are part of each CDR3. Each record gives: D gene, clone size, J gene, V gene, CDR3 protein, CDR3 DNA. D genes are given only for firm matches. The listing skips clone size in some rows; elsewhere it reads once, few, many or a size class.

D: -; size: once; J: TRBJ1-5; V: TRBV18; CDR3: CASSADPNQPQHF; DNA: TGTGCCAGCTCAGCGGACCCCAATCAGCCCCAGCATTTT
D: -; size: once; J: TRBJ2-5; V: TRBV29-1; CDR3: CSVEEGQGPQETQYF; DNA: TGCAGCGTTGAAGAGGGTCAGGGCCCGCAAGAGACCCAGTACTTC
D: TRBD1; size: -; J: TRBJ1-6; V: TRBV6-6; CDR3: CASSYSGTAFNSPLHF; DNA: TGTGCCAGCAGTTACTCGGGGACAGCCTTCAATTCACCCCTCCACTTT
D: -; size: -; J: TRBJ2-1; V: TRBV6-6; CDR3: CASSTLSSSYNEQFF; DNA: TGTGCCAGCAGTACGCTTAGCAGCTCCTACAATGAGCAGTTCTTC
D: -; size: -; J: TRBJ2-7; V: TRBV7-8; CDR3: CASSERGSWEQYF; DNA: TGTGCCAGCAGCGAAAGAGGGTCATGGGAGCAGTACTTC
D: -; size: -; J: TRBJ1-1; V: TRBV19; CDR3: CASKGGEAFF; DNA: TGTGCCAGTAAGGGCGGAGAAGCTTTCTTT
D: -; size: -; J: TRBJ1-4; V: TRBV7-7; CDR3: CASSLTDATNEKLFF; DNA: TGTGCTAGCAGCTTGACAGATGCAACTAATGAAAAACTGTTTTTT
D: -; size: -; J: TRBJ2-3; V: TRBV3-1/TRBV3-2; CDR3: CASSPGLHTDTQYF; DNA: TGTGCCAGCAGCCCCGGACTGCACACAGATACGCAGTATTTT
D: -; size: few; J: TRBJ2-5; V: TRBV11-3; CDR3: CASSLDRTQETQYF; DNA: TGTGCCAGCAGCTTAGACAGAACGCAAGAGACCCAGTACTTC
D: TRBD1; size: -; J: TRBJ1-2; V: TRBV5-1; CDR3: CASSLAGGPYGYTF; DNA: TGCGCCAGCAGCTTGGCAGGGGGCCCGTATGGCTACACCTTC
D: TRBD2; size: -; J: TRBJ2-5; V: TRBV11-3; CDR3: CASSSRGGEDQETQYF; DNA: TGTGCCAGCAGCTCCCGCGGGGGGGAGGACCAAGAGACCCAGTACTTC
D: -; size: -; J: TRBJ2-7; V: TRBV5-1; CDR3: CASSSSGRSYEQYF; DNA: TGCGCCAGCAGCTCCTCGGGGAGGTCCTACGAGCAGTACTTC
D: -; size: -; J: TRBJ2-7; V: TRBV7-2; CDR3: CASSPQTGDYEQYF; DNA: TGTGCCAGCAGCCCACAGACCGGGGACTACGAGCAGTACTTC
D: -; size: -; J: TRBJ2-7; V: TRBV28; CDR3: CASSLGRNEQYF; DNA: TGTGCCAGCAGCTTGGGGCGAAACGAGCAGTACTTC
D: -; size: once; J: TRBJ1-1; V: TRBV12-3/TRBV12-4; CDR3: CASSKTRNTEAFF; DNA: TGTGCCAGCAGCAAAACAAGGAACACTGAAGCTTTCTTT
D: -; size: -; J: TRBJ2-2; V: TRBV3-1/TRBV3-2; CDR3: CASSQVWARTNTGELFF; DNA: TGTGCCAGCAGCCAAGTTTGGGCACGGACGAACACCGGGGAGCTGTTTTTT
D: -; size: -; J: TRBJ1-2; V: TRBV5-4; CDR3: CASSSDRSNYGYTF; DNA: TGTGCCAGCAGCTCTGACAGAAGTAACTATGGCTACACCTTC
D: -; size: once; J: TRBJ2-7; V: TRBV6-5; CDR3: CASSLNRAHEQYF; DNA: TGTGCCAGCAGCCTAAACAGGGCCCACGAGCAGTACTTC
D: -; size: few; J: TRBJ2-7; V: TRBV6-5; CDR3: CASRGAYEQYF; DNA: TGTGCCAGCAGAGGAGCTTACGAGCAGTACTTC
D: TRBD2; size: -; J: TRBJ2-6; V: TRBV5-1; CDR3: CASSLGLADSGANVLTF; DNA: TGCGCCAGCAGCTTGGGACTAGCGGACTCTGGGGCCAACGTCCTGACTTTC
D: -; size: -; J: TRBJ2-7; V: TRBV18; CDR3: CASSRGASTYEQYF; DNA: TGTGCCAGCTCACGAGGGGCCAGCACCTACGAGCAGTACTTC
D: -; size: -; J: TRBJ2-5; V: TRBV27; CDR3: CASSFLGVTETQYF; DNA: TGTGCCAGCAGTTTTCTAGGGGTTACGGAGACCCAGTACTTC
D: -; size: -; J: TRBJ2-1; V: TRBV20-1; CDR3: CSASVQDYNEQFF; DNA: TGCAGTGCTAGTGTGCAGGATTACAATGAGCAGTTCTTC
D: TRBD2; size: -; J: TRBJ2-1; V: TRBV23-1; CDR3: CASSQSQGKASGSKQFF; DNA: TGCGCCAGCAGTCAGTCCCAGGGGAAGGCGAGCGGGAGCAAGCAGTTCTTC
D: TRBD2; size: -; J: TRBJ2-7; V: TRBV4-1; CDR3: CASSQATSGTSSHEQYF; DNA: TGCGCCAGCAGCCAAGCGACCTCCGGGACTAGCTCACACGAGCAGTACTTC
D: TRBD1; size: -; J: TRBJ1-2; V: TRBV3-1/TRBV3-2; CDR3: CASSQEAHPGQGAMGYTF; DNA: TGTGCCAGCAGCCAAGAGGCGCACCCGGGACAGGGGGCGATGGGCTACACCTTC
D: -; size: -; J: TRBJ1-2; V: TRBV10-3; CDR3: CAISPDSRYGYTF; DNA: TGTGCCATCAGCCCGGACAGTCGCTATGGCTACACCTTC
D: -; size: -; J: TRBJ1-5; V: TRBV15; CDR3: CATSRDRGNQPQHF; DNA: TGTGCCACCAGCAGAGATAGGGGAAATCAGCCCCAGCATTTT
D: TRBD1; size: -; J: TRBJ1-1; V: TRBV27; CDR3: CASKGTGGFTEAFF; DNA: TGTGCCAGCAAAGGGACAGGGGGCTTTACTGAAGCTTTCTTT
D: -; size: -; J: TRBJ2-1; V: TRBV6-6; CDR3: CASSYAGWDNEQFF; DNA: TGTGCCAGCAGTTACGCGGGTTGGGACAATGAGCAGTTCTTC